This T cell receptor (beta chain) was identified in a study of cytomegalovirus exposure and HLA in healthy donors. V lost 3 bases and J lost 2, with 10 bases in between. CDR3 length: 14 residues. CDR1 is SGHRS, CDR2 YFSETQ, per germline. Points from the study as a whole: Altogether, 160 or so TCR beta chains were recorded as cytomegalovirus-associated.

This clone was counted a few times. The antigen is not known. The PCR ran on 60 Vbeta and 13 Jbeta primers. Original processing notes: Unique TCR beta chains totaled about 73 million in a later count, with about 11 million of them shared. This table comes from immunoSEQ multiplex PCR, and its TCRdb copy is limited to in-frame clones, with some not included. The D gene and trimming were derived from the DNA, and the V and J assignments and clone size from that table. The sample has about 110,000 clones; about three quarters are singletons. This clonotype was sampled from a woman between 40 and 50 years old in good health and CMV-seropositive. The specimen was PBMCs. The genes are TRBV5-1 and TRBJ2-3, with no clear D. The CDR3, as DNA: TGCGCCAGCAGCTCCGAAATAGCCACAGATACGCAGTATTTT. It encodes CASSSEIATDTQYF.